This T cell receptor beta chain is drawn from a study of shared clonotypes between healthy human individuals. The assay ran at deep level. Profiling relied on immunoSEQ multiplex PCR, and the TCRdb table lists in-frame clones only, not all of them. Here the sample spans 2,100,000 or so clones, approximately 95% being singletons. Study observations and caveats: All-four-donor shared clonotypes had higher generation probabilities than non-shared clonotypes did.

The CDR3 totals 13 residues. The germline V gene encodes CDR1 LNHDA and CDR2 SQIVND (reference sequence). V dropped 5 bases and J dropped 2 bases, with 9 bases sitting between them. For this clone: The antigen is unknown.

The chain links TRBV19 to TRBJ2-5, with D possibly TRBD2 on 6 matching bases. Sequencing was done on a sample of naive CD4+ T cells sorted from blood. Subset: CD45RA+ positively selected. This sequence originates from a man between 18 and 35 years old in good health. The CDR3 sequence is CASSASVQETQYF. The CDR3 DNA follows: TGTGCCAGTAGTGCTAGCGTTCAAGAGACCCAGTACTTC.